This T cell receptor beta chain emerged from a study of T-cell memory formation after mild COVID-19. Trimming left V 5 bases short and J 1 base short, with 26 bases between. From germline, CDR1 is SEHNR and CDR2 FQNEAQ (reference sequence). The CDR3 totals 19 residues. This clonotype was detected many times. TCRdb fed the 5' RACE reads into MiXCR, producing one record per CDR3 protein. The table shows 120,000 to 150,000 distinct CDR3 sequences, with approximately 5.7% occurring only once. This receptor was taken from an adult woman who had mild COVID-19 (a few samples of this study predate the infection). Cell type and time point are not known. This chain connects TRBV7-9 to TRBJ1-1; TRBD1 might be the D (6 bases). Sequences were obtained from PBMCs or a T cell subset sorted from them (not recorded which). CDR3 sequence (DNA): TGTGCCAGCAGCAGTGTCCCACTAGACAGGTCTTTCGCGAACACTGAAGCTTTCTTT. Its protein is CASSSVPLDRSFANTEAFF.